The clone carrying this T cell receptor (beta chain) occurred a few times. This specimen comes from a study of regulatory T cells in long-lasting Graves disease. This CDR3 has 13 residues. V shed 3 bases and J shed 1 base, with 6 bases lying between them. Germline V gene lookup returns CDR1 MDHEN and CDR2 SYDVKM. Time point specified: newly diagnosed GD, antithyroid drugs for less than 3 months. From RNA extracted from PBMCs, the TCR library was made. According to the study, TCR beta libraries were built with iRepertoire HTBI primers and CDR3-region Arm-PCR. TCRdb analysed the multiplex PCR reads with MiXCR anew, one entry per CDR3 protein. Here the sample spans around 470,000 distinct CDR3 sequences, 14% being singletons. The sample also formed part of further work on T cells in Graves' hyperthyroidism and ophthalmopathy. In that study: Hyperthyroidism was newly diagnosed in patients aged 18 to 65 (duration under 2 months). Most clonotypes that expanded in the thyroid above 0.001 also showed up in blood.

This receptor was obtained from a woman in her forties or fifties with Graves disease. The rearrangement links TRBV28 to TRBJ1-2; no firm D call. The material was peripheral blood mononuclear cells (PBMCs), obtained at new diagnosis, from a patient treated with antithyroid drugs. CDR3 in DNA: TGTGCCAGCAGTTTGCCGGTTAACTATGGCTACACCTTC. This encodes CASSLPVNYGYTF.